This T cell receptor (beta chain) was documented in a study of graft-versus-host responses after intestinal transplantation. Findings and caveats of the study: Some GvH clones were seen earlier in gut or blood, suggesting intestinal origin.

Concerning this clone itself: Its specificity is unknown.

Measured with immunoSEQ multiplex PCR; TCRdb has only the in-frame clones, and not every one. The sample holds 150,000 or so clones, 85% to 95% seen once. The specimen was unstimulated CD4+ T cells sorted from spleen or lymph node cells, collected before intestinal transplant. This TCR came from a human donor who received an intestinal transplant.

The CDR3 DNA follows: TGTGCCAGCTCACCCCGACAGGACACCGCCTACGAGCAGTACTTC. This translates into CASSPRQDTAYEQYF. The V and J genes are TRBV18 and TRBJ2-7; the D gene is possibly TRBD1 (6 bases). The V end was cut by 3 bases, the J end by 2 bases, with 14 bases between. The CDR3 has 15 amino acids. Germline-derived CDR1 and CDR2 are KGHSH and LQKENI.